This T cell receptor beta chain was captured by sequencing in a study of post-analysis software for immune sequencing data. The wider study: Disease trajectories encompassed relapsing-remitting, secondary progressive and progressive-relapsing multiple sclerosis. Whole-study results and caveats: Normalized Chao1 diversity was significantly reduced in patients versus controls. The five TRBV segments detected at higher frequency in patients than in controls included TRBV5-6, TRBV5-1 and TRBV20-1.

Tagging with unique molecular identifiers was a feature of the TCR beta cDNA libraries. With about 0.85 to 10 million T cells as the source, some 500,000 cDNA molecules resulted. TCRdb re-called the PCR reads through MiXCR, storing one row per CDR3 protein. The sample contains hundreds of thousands of distinct CDR3 sequences, around 40% of which appear only once. This clonotype was counted a few times. Its target is unknown. The CDR3 has 14 amino acids. Germline values: CDR1 MNHNS, CDR2 SASEGT. The sequence came from a girl aged 10-17 years with multiple sclerosis. V usage is TRBV6-1 and J usage is TRBJ2-5; TRBD1 matches 12 bases. The J call is doubtful: the DNA matches TRBJ2-7 better. The sequenced sample was blood. CDR3: CASRFGTGGDEQYF. The CDR3 nucleotides read TGTGCCAGCCGCTTCGGGACAGGGGGCGACGAGCAGTACTTC.